The rows below give T cell receptor beta chains drawn from one sample of a study of radiotherapy plus CTLA-4 blockade in lung cancer. Here immunoSEQ multiplex PCR was the method, and the copy in TCRdb shows in-frame clones only, minus some. The sample has tens of thousands of clones; around 78% are singletons. Sequenced here: peripheral blood, sampled from a patient treated with radiotherapy plus ipilimumab. Receptor source: a human donor with non-small cell lung cancer who had a partial response to radiotherapy plus ipilimumab. Some clones in this sample may be carry-over from other donors' samples. The CDR3 runs from the conserved cysteine through the conserved F or W. D genes are given only for firm matches. Part of the rows lack a size; the others show once, few, many or a class for expanded clones.

>TRBV6-5|TRBD1|.|TRBJ1-6|14
CASRRDRGNSPLHF
TGTGCCAGCCGCCGGGACAGGGGGAATTCACCCCTCCACTTT
>TRBV7-6|TRBD2|few|TRBJ2-1|14
CASMGLAGPHEQFF
TGTGCCAGCATGGGACTAGCGGGGCCCCATGAGCAGTTCTTC
>TRBV29-1|TRBD2|.|TRBJ2-1|13
CSVEQRGFYEQFF
TGCAGCGTTGAACAGCGGGGTTTTTATGAGCAGTTCTTC
>TRBV5-1|TRBD2|.|TRBJ2-1|16
CASSYRLAGGPNEQFF
TGCGCCAGCAGCTACAGACTAGCGGGAGGGCCCAATGAGCAGTTCTTC
>TRBV4-1|.|.|TRBJ2-5|15
CASSQERTLQETQYF
TGCGCCAGCAGCCAAGAACGCACTCTTCAAGAGACCCAGTACTTC
>TRBV5-4|.|once|TRBJ1-1|15
CASSLQGEVNTEAFF
TGTGCCAGCAGTTTACAGGGAGAGGTGAACACTGAAGCTTTCTTT
>TRBV5-1|TRBD1|.|TRBJ1-2|17
CASSLRTGRGGNYGYTF
TGCGCCAGCAGCTTAAGGACAGGGCGAGGCGGGAACTATGGCTACACCTTC
>TRBV28|TRBD2|.|TRBJ2-7|15
CASSFLLAGGYEQYF
TGTGCCAGCAGTTTCCTTCTAGCGGGGGGCTACGAGCAGTACTTC
>TRBV5-1|.|.|TRBJ2-2|14
CASSSVPNTGELFF
TGCGCCAGCAGCTCAGTCCCGAACACCGGGGAGCTGTTTTTT
>TRBV2|.|few|TRBJ2-3|15
CASSVRAPDTDTQYF
TGTGCCAGCAGTGTGAGGGCCCCGGACACAGATACGCAGTATTTT
>TRBV28|TRBD2|.|TRBJ2-5|15
CASSQGGLVGETQYF
TGTGCCAGCAGTCAGGGCGGACTAGTCGGGGAGACCCAGTACTTC
>TRBV6-5|.|once|TRBJ1-2|13
CASSYSSGGGYTF
TGTGCCAGCAGTTACTCTAGCGGTGGCGGCTACACCTTC
>TRBV28|.|.|TRBJ1-6|16
CASSLFSGGRESPLHF
TGTGCCAGCAGTTTATTTAGCGGAGGGCGGGAATCACCCCTCCACTTT
>TRBV7-3|.|.|TRBJ2-1|15
CASSLRGGSYNEQFF
TGTGCCAGCAGCTTACGTGGCGGAAGCTACAATGAGCAGTTCTTC
>TRBV7-2|.|.|TRBJ2-3|16
CASSLMGAATGDTQYF
TGTGCCAGCAGCTTAATGGGGGCAGCCACAGGGGATACGCAGTATTTT
>TRBV6-6|TRBD1|.|TRBJ2-7|15
CASSPPGTGAYEQYF
TGTGCCAGCAGTCCCCCCGGGACAGGGGCCTACGAGCAGTACTTC
>TRBV6-5|.|.|TRBJ2-1|15
CASSYRTPSYNEQFF
TGTGCCAGCAGTTACCGGACACCTTCCTACAATGAGCAGTTCTTC
>TRBV5-1|TRBD2|.|TRBJ2-5|18
CASSLEGLAGVTGETQYF
TGCGCCAGCAGCTTGGAAGGACTAGCGGGAGTAACGGGAGAGACCCAGTACTTC
>TRBV5-1|TRBD2|.|TRBJ2-3|14
CASSLGLAGDTQYF
TGCGCCAGCAGCCTGGGACTAGCGGGAGATACGCAGTATTTT
>TRBV28|.|.|TRBJ1-2|12
CATEGRHYGYTF
TGTGCCACCGAGGGCAGGCACTATGGCTACACCTTC
>TRBV4-2|.|.|TRBJ1-4|16
CASSQEAGPLGEKLFF
TGTGCCAGCAGCCAAGAGGCAGGGCCACTGGGGGAAAAACTGTTTTTT
>TRBV4-1|.|.|TRBJ1-6|16
CASSQDPQTYNSPLHF
TGCGCCAGCAGCCAAGATCCCCAGACCTATAATTCACCCCTCCACTTT
>TRBV9|.|.|TRBJ2-5|17
CASSVAPGGGGQETQYF
TGTGCCAGCAGCGTGGCGCCAGGCGGGGGCGGCCAAGAGACCCAGTACTTC
>TRBV4-2|.|.|TRBJ2-6|16
CASSQDGGRGANVLTF
TGTGCCAGCAGCCAAGATGGGGGGAGAGGGGCCAACGTCCTGACTTTC